This entry is about one TCR beta chain. What it recognizes is unknown. This record belongs to a study of tissue T cells after allogeneic stem cell transplantation. Study as a whole: Pre-transplant PBMCs were recipient-derived, available from about 5 GVHD patients. Findings and limits, study-wide: Across patients, clones rarely overlapped, yet motif clusters were shared tissue-specifically. Tissue-detected TCR repertoire was only partly captured by blood and spleen T cells.

The CDR3 runs to 16 residues. Germline V CDR1 and CDR2: LGHNA, YSLEER. V was clipped by 2 bases and J by 0 bases; unmatched bases: 1. The method was immunoSEQ multiplex PCR; TCRdb's version includes in-frame clones alone and lacks a portion of them. The data contain tens of thousands of clones, 85% of them singletons. This TCR derives from a woman aged 18 to 55 who later had graft-versus-host disease after an allogeneic stem cell transplant. Sequenced material: blood, taken before transplantation. The chain couples TRBV4-3 to TRBJ2-2; 9 nucleotides line up with TRBD1. This CDR3 reads CASSQRTGANTGELFF. The CDR3 DNA reads TGCGCCAGCAGCCAACGGACAGGGGCGAACACCGGGGAGCTGTTTTTT.